This is a list of T cell receptor beta chains from one sample in a study of blood T cell repertoires in COVID-19. The repertoire was sequenced with immunoSEQ multiplex PCR; TCRdb's copy has only in-frame clones and lacks some. The sample has tens of thousands of clones, over 75% seen once. The sequencing sample was made of peripheral blood. The source is a woman of 80 years or more with acute or convalescent COVID-19. Both conserved end residues are part of each CDR3. D genes are given only for firm matches. The size of a clone is reported for some rows only, either as once, few or many, or as a class for expanded clones.

clone size | J gene | V gene | CDR3 length | D gene | CDR3 protein | CDR3 DNA
. | TRBJ2-2 | TRBV1 | 16 | . | CTSSPGQGANTGELFF | TGCACCAGCAGCCCCGGACAGGGGGCGAACACCGGGGAGCTGTTTTTT
few | TRBJ1-6 | TRBV19 | 12 | TRBD1 | CASATGDSPLHF | TGTGCCAGTGCCACAGGGGATTCACCCCTCCACTTT
few | TRBJ2-6 | TRBV19 | 17 | . | CASSIALWGAGANVLTF | TGTGCCAGTAGTATAGCCCTCTGGGGGGCTGGGGCCAACGTCCTGACTTTC
. | TRBJ2-7 | TRBV5-1 | 15 | TRBD2 | CASSLAGGQPYEQYF | TGCGCCAGCAGCTTGGCGGGGGGGCAGCCCTACGAGCAGTACTTC
. | TRBJ2-5 | TRBV5-1 | 14 | . | CASSLAGSYETQYF | TGCGCCAGCAGCTTGGCAGGGTCGTACGAGACCCAGTACTTC
. | TRBJ2-2 | TRBV19 | 15 | TRBD1 | CATYSGTGTTGELFF | TGTGCCACCTACTCCGGGACAGGGACCACCGGGGAGCTGTTTTTT
. | TRBJ2-3 | TRBV5-1 | 15 | TRBD2 | CASSLYTAGSRGQYF | TGCGCCAGCAGCTTGTATACAGCGGGGTCACGAGGGCAGTATTTT
. | TRBJ1-5 | TRBV5-5 | 15 | . | CASTSDDSLYQPQHF | TGTGCCAGCACCAGCGACGACAGTTTATATCAGCCCCAGCATTTT
. | TRBJ2-5 | TRBV5-8 | 11 | . | CASSLLGTQYF | TGTGCCAGCAGTCTACTCGGGACCCAGTACTTC
. | TRBJ1-2 | TRBV6-6 | 15 | TRBD1 | CASSSAGTGHYGYTF | TGTGCCAGCAGTAGCGCCGGGACAGGGCACTATGGCTACACCTTC
. | TRBJ2-2 | TRBV5-6 | 16 | . | CASSPTWGQVTGELFF | TGTGCCAGCAGCCCCACGTGGGGGCAGGTTACCGGGGAGCTGTTTTTT
. | TRBJ1-2 | TRBV19 | 13 | TRBD1 | CASSIGTAYGYTF | TGTGCCAGTAGTATTGGGACAGCCTATGGCTACACCTTC
. | TRBJ2-5 | TRBV6-2/TRBV6-3 | 12 | . | CASSHPVETQYF | TGTGCCAGCAGCCACCCGGTAGAGACCCAGTACTTC
. | TRBJ1-5 | TRBV7-9 | 15 | . | CASSLAGGDNQPQHF | TGTGCCAGCAGCTTAGCAGGGGGTGACAATCAGCCCCAGCATTTT
once | TRBJ2-3 | TRBV9 | 17 | . | CASSPRYSGPGTDTQYF | TGTGCCAGCAGCCCCCGGTACAGCGGGCCTGGCACAGATACGCAGTATTTT
few | TRBJ1-1 | TRBV5-4 | 14 | . | CASSHDSGNTEAFF | TGTGCCAGCAGCCACGACAGTGGCAACACTGAAGCTTTCTTT
once | TRBJ1-1 | TRBV19 | 13 | . | CASSIQLSTEAFF | TGTGCCAGTAGTATCCAACTAAGCACTGAAGCTTTCTTT
. | TRBJ2-6 | TRBV6-5 | 15 | . | CASSRAQAGANVLTF | TGTGCCAGCAGCCGCGCACAGGCTGGGGCCAACGTCCTGACTTTC